This T cell receptor (beta chain) was sequenced for a study of T cells in Graves' hyperthyroidism and ophthalmopathy. General study findings and limits: Ophthalmopathy was model-predicted a median roughly 6.3 months pre-onset. Most thyroid clonotypes expanded above 0.001 appeared in blood too.

The V end was cut by 2 bases, the J end by 5 bases, with 21 bases between. Germline V lookup: CDR1 LGHDT, CDR2 YNNKEL (reference sequence). This CDR3 contains 17 residues. Uncontrolled infection, other autoimmune disease, pregnancy and lactation each barred patients from inclusion. This clonotype showed up many times. The antigen is undetermined. RNA transcripts yielded amplified TCR beta CDR3 regions. TCR CDR3 underwent first-round RT-PCR with the HTBI primer set. TCRdb redid the calling of the multiplex PCR reads with MiXCR, one entry per CDR3 protein. The top ten hold 9.5% to 12% of the sample, which has about 380,000 distinct CDR3 sequences, approximately 15% seen once.

The source material was blood. The TCR sequence derives from a woman aged 60-70 years with Graves' hyperthyroidism. The J gene is TRBJ1-2, the V gene TRBV3-1; D gene ambiguous. CDR3: CASSQTPEGRGKYGYTF. DNA of the CDR3: TGTGCCAGCAGCCAAACGCCGGAGGGCCGGGGTAAATATGGCTACACCTTC.